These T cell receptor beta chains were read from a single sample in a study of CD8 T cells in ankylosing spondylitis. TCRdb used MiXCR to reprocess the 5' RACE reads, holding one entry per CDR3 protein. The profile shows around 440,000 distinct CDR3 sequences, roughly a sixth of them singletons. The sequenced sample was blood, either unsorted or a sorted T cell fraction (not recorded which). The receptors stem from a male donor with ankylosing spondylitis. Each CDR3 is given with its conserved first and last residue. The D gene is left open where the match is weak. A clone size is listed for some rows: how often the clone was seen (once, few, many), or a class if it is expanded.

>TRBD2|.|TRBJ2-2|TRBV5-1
TGCGCCAGCAGCCGGCGGGAGGGAGCCACCGGGGAGCTGTTTTTT
CASSRREGATGELFF
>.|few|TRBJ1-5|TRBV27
TGTGCCAGCAGTTTGAGCGGCCTGATTACCAGGCCCCAGCATTTT
CASSLSGLITRPQHF
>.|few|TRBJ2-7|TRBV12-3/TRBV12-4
TGTGCCAGCAGTCTGAATGTCGGGCAGTACTTC
CASSLNVGQYF
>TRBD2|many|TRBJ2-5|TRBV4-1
TGCGCCAGCAGCCAAGACATGATAGGAGCGGGAGAGCGGGAGACCCAGTACTTC
CASSQDMIGAGERETQYF
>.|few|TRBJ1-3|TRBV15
TGTGCCACCAGCAGGACCGACAGGAGGAAAGCTGGAAACACCATATATTTT
CATSRTDRRKAGNTIYF
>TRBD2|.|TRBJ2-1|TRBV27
TGTGCCAGCGTAGCTAGCGGGAGAATTGAAAATGAGCAGTTCTTC
CASVASGRIENEQFF
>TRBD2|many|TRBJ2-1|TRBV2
TGTGCCAGCAGTCGGACTAGCGGGGCCACCTACAATGAGCAGTTCTTC
CASSRTSGATYNEQFF
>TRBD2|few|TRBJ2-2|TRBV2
TGTGCCAGCAAGGCGGGGGCGAACACCGGGGAGCTGTTTTTT
CASKAGANTGELFF
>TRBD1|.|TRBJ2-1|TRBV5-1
TGCGCCAGCAGCTTGGTAGGACAGGGTGTTGTTGAGCAGTTCTTC
CASSLVGQGVVEQFF
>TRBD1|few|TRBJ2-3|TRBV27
TGTGCCAGCAGACCTCTCACGGGACAGGGTGATACGCAGTATTTT
CASRPLTGQGDTQYF
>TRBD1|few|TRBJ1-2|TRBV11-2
TGTGCCAGCAGCTCTATAGGGACAGCTACCCCGTATGGCTACACCTTC
CASSSIGTATPYGYTF
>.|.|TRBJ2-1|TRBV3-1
TGTGCCAGCAGCCCGGGTCCTAGTTCGGGCAATGAGCAGTTCTTC
CASSPGPSSGNEQFF
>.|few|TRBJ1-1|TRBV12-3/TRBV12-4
TGTGCCAGCAGTTTCATCAGGGAGGGCACTGAAGCTTTCTTT
CASSFIREGTEAFF
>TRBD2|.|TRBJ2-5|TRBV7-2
TGTGCCCCCAACCCGGGCCTAGCGGGGAAAGAGACCCAGTACTTC
CAPNPGLAGKETQYF